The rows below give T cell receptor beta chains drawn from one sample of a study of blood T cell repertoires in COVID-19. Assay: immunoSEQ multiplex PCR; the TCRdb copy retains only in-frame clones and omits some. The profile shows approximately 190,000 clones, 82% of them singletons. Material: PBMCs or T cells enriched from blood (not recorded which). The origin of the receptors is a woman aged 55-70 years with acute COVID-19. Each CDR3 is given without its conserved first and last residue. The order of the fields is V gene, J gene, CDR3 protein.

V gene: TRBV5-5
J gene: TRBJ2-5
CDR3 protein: ASSQIETQY

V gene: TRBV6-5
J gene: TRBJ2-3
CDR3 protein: ASSQTATGDTQY

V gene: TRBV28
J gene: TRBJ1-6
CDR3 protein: ASSDRPNSPLH

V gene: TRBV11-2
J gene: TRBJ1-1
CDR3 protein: ASSLGTANTEAF

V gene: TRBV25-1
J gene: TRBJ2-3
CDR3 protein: ASSELPGGASTDTQY

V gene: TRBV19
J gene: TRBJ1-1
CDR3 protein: ASKITPGQAGLGSRAF

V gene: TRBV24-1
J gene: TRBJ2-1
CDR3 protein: ATSGVARQTYNEQF

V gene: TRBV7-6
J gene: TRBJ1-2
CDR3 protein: ASSLVHPGTGWNYGYT

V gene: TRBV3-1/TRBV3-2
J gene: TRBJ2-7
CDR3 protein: ASSQVGEQY

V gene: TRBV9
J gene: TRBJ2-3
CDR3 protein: ASSVASGGADTQY

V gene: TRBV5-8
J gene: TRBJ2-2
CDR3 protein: ASSLAGGTDHTGELF

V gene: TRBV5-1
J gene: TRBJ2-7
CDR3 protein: ASSGTSANYEQY

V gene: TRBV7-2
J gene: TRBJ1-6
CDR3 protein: ASSAAGTGNSPLH

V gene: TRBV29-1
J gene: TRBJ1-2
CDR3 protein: SVLGGSKYGYT

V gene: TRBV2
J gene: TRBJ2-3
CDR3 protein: AIPEREVTDTQY

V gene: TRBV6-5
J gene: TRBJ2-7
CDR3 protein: ASSYRGQGIYEQY

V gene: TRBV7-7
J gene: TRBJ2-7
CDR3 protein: ASSLDTVNEQY

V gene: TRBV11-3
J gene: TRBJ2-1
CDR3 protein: ASSGEGVSGDEQF

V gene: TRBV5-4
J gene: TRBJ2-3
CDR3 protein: ASSTPSGGAETDTQY

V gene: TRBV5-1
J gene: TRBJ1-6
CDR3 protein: ASSPPGQGSPLH

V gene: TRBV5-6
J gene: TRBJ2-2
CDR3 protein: ASSPGGGGTGELF

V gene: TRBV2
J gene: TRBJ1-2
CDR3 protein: ASSEGTGYGYT

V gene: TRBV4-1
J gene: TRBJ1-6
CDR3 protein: ASSAQGVLSRSPLH

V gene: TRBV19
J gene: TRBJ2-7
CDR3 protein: ASSLWEPGNHEQY

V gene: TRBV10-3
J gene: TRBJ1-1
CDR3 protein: AISQGQGMAEAF

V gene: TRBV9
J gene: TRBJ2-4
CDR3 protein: ASSLTGTGNNIQY

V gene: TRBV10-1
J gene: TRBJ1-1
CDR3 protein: ASSESGVAEAF

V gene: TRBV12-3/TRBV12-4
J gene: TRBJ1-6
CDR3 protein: ASSFPGSPLH

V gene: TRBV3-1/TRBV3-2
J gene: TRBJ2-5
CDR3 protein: ASSQDPAGGQETQY

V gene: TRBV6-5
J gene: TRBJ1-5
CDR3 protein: ASSYSWSGNQPQH

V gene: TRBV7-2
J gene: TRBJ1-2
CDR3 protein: ASSLTGGPYGYT

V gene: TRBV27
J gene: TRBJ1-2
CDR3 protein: ASSLTLGYGYT

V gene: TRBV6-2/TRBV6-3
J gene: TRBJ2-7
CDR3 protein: ASSTTGTGSNEQY

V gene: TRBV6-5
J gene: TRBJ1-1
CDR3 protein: ASSSGLGNTEAF

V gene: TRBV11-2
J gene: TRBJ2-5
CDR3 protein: ASSLNSGSRETQY

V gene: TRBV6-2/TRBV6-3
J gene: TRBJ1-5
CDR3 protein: ASSIQGDQPQH

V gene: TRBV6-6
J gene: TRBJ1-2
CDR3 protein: ASSPRGAEGGYT

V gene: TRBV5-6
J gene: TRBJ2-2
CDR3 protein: ASSRLAGTGELF

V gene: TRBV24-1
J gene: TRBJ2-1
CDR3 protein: ATSDQGLAGGPKENEQF

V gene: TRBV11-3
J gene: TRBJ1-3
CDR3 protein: ASSSGNTIY

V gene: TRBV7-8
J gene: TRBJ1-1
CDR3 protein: ASSSRAYGSEAF

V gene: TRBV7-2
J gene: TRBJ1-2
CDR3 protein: ASRQTDFGYT

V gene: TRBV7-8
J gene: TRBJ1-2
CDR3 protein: ASSLVGQGSRGYT

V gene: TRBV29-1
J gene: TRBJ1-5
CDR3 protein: SVEVQVNQPQH

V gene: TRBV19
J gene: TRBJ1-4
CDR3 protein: ASSKPRVGATNEKLF

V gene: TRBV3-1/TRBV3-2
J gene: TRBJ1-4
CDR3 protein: ASSPGVLEKLF

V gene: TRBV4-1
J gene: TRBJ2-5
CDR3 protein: ASSQGLHTLQETQY

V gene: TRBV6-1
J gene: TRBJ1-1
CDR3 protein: ASSEGAGGATEAF

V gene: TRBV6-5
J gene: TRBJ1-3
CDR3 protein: ASGGSGNTIY

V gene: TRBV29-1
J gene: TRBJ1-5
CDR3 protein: SVVQGNANQPQH

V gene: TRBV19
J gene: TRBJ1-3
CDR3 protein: ASSPMVSSGNTIY

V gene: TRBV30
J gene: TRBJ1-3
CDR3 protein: AWGTGIGNTIY

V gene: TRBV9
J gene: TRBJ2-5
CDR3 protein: ASSLSSGAETQY

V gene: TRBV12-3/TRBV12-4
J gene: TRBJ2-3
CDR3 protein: ASSRDSDTQY

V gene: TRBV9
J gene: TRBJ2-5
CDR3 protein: ASSDGTGGAGETQY